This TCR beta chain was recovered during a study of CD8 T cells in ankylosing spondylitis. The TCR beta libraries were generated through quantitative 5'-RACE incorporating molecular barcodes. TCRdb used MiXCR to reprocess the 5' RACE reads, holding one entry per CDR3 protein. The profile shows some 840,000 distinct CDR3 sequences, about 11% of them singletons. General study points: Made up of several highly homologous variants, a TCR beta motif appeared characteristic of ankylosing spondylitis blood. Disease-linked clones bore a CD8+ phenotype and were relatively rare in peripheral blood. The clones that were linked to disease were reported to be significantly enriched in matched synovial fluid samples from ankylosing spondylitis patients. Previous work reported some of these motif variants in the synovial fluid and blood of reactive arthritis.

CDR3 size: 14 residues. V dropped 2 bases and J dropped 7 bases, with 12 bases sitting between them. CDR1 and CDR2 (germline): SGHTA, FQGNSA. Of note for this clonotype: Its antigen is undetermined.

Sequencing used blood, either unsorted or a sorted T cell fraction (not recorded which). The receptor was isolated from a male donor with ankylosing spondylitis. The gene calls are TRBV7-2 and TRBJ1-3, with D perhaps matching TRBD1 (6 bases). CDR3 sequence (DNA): TGTGCCAGCAGCTTACGGGGAGGGGGTAACACCATATATTTT. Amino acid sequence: CASSLRGGGNTIYF.